A single sample is the source of the 23 T cell receptor beta chains below, sequenced in a study of T cells in tuberculosis. Repertoires were generated with immunoSEQ multiplex PCR, while TCRdb's copy carries only in-frame clones and drops some. The data show 70,000 to 95,000 clones, with approximately 91% seen just once and about 1.9% held by the top ten. Cells were sorted from thawed PBMC rested overnight and stained with GMM-loaded CD1B tetramer, viability dye and anti-CD3. CD1B tetramers were loaded with Rhodococcus equi-derived C32 glucose monomycolate. Material for sequencing was CD1b-GMM tetramer-negative cells sorted from PBMCs. The source of these receptors is an adult woman with latent tuberculosis.

The chain carries TRBV6-1 and TRBJ1-4; D perhaps matches TRBD1 (5 bases). The CDR3 length is 14 residues. The V end lost 8 bases, the J end lost 4 bases, and 14 bases lay between the germline ends. The germline V gene has CDR1 MNHNS and CDR2 SASEGT. In nucleotides, the CDR3 is TGTGCCAGCTGCCCAGGGTGGGGTAATGAAAAACTGTTTTTT. Encoded protein: CASCPGWGNEKLFF.

The genes are TRBV7-8 and TRBJ2-2; TRBD2 matches 8 bases. The germline V gene encodes CDR1 SGHVS and CDR2 FQNEAQ. After removal of 10 bases from V and 5 bases from J, the junction contained 9 bases not matched to a gene. This CDR3 has 14 residues. The CDR3 is CATGGGLPTGELFF. The CDR3 DNA follows: TGTGCCACCGGGGGGGGCCTACCAACCGGGGAGCTGTTTTTT.

V usage is TRBV5-1 and J usage is TRBJ2-2; D is perhaps TRBD1 (5 bases). V was pared by 5 bases and J by 4 bases, with 15 bases between. There are 15 residues in the CDR3. The germline gives CDR1 SGHRS, CDR2 YFSETQ. Here the CDR3 reads CASSSGWASTGELFF. The CDR3 region has the DNA TGCGCCAGCAGTTCAGGGTGGGCGAGCACCGGGGAGCTGTTTTTT.

V usage is TRBV7-6 and J usage is TRBJ2-2; 9 nucleotides match TRBD2. Looked up from germline, CDR1 is SGHVS and CDR2 is FNYEAQ. This CDR3 is 17 amino acids long. After removal of 3 bases from V and 7 bases from J, the junction contained 12 bases not matched to a gene. In DNA, the CDR3 is TGTGCCAGCAGCTTGATGGTAGCGGGGGACTGGAGCGGGGAGCTGTTTTTT. Protein: CASSLMVAGDWSGELFF.

The gene calls are TRBV7-9 and TRBJ2-1, with TRBD2 matching over 9 bases. The CDR3 runs 17 residues. The V segment lost 6 bases and the J segment 0 bases; nucleotides outside the gene matches: 9. Germline values: CDR1 SEHNR, CDR2 FQNEAQ (reference sequence). The CDR3 DNA is TGTGCCAGCAGGCCAGCGGGGGGACCGAGCTCCTACAATGAGCAGTTCTTC. It codes for CASRPAGGPSSYNEQFF.

The rearrangement links TRBV9 to TRBJ1-5; D gene uncertain. Per germline, CDR1 SGDLS and CDR2 YYNGEE. Trimming removed 0 bases from V and 0 bases from J, with 4 bases in between. This CDR3 has 14 residues. CDR3 sequence: CASSVADSNQPQHF. The CDR3 nucleotides are TGTGCCAGCAGCGTAGCAGATAGCAATCAGCCCCAGCATTTT.

DNA of the CDR3: TGTGCCAGCAGTCGGACAGATGTATCCTACGAGCAGTACTTC. As protein: CASSRTDVSYEQYF. The chain joins TRBV6-1 to TRBJ2-7; TRBD1 might be the D (6 bases). The V and J ends lost 5 bases and 1 base respectively, with 12 bases between them. The CDR3 runs 14 residues. Germline loops: CDR1 MNHNS, CDR2 SASEGT.

The V and J genes are TRBV29-1 and TRBJ2-2; 7 bases are shared with TRBD2. CDR1 is SQVTM and CDR2 is ANQGSEA in the germline V gene. CDR3 length: 14 amino acids. J lost 1 base, V lost 3 bases, and 2 bases had no gene match. In DNA form, the CDR3 reads TGCAGCGTTGATGGCGGGGGGAACACCGGGGAGCTGTTTTTT. Protein: CSVDGGGNTGELFF.

In its sample, this clone was seen a few times. The rearrangement uses TRBV4-2 and TRBJ2-1, with 11 bases identical to TRBD2. V shed 4 bases and J 6 bases; nucleotides not matched to a gene: 8. Germline V gene data show CDR1 as LGHNA and CDR2 as YNFKEQ. CDR3 length: 16 amino acids. The chain's CDR3 is CASSLSSGGASNEQFF. In DNA, the CDR3 is TGTGCCAGCAGCCTTAGTAGCGGGGGGGCCAGCAATGAGCAGTTCTTC.

This clone was detected only a few times. The chain uses TRBV10-2 and TRBJ1-6; D perhaps matches TRBD1 (5 bases). Germline CDR1 reads WSHSY; CDR2 reads SAAADI. V dropped 6 bases and J dropped 1 base, with 19 bases sitting between them. The CDR3 sequence is 18 residues long. CDR3 DNA: TGCGCCAGCAGGGGACTTACGGGTAGTCAATCCTATAATTCACCCCTCCACTTT. The encoded protein is CASRGLTGSQSYNSPLHF.

The rearrangement links TRBV19 to TRBJ1-4; D is perhaps TRBD1 (6 bases). Trimming cost V 8 bases and J 0 bases, with 10 bases left between them. This CDR3 spans 14 amino acids. From germline, CDR1 is LNHDA and CDR2 SQIVND (reference sequence). As DNA, the CDR3 is TGTGCCAGTCAGGACAGTGCAACTAATGAAAAACTGTTTTTT. Its protein is CASQDSATNEKLFF. Full variable domain (outside the CDR3, taken from reference TRBV19 and TRBJ1-4): DGGITQSPKYLFRKEGQNVTLSCEQNLNHDAMYWYRQDPGQGLRLIYYSQIVNDFQKGDIAEGYSVSREKKESFPLTVTSAQKNPTAFYLCASQDSATNEKLFFGSGTQLSVL.

The gene calls are TRBV2 and TRBJ2-1, with 10 nucleotides matching TRBD1. The CDR3 sequence is 17 residues long. CDR1 is SNHLY and CDR2 is FYNNEI in the germline V gene. The V segment lost 3 bases and the J segment 7 bases; nucleotides outside the gene matches: 12. CDR3 amino acids: CASSDDRGQLLDNEQFF. CDR3 nucleotides: TGTGCCAGCAGTGACGACAGGGGGCAATTGTTGGATAATGAGCAGTTCTTC.

The V call is TRBV6-6, the J call TRBJ2-1; 12 bases line up with TRBD2. This CDR3 contains 15 residues. Per the germline V gene, CDR1 is MNHNY and CDR2 is SVGAGI (reference sequence). With V trimmed by 6 bases and J by 9 bases, 9 bases remained unmatched. CDR3 sequence (DNA): TGTGCCAGCAGGCAAACTAGCGGGGGGCGAAGTGAGCAGTTCTTC. Residues: CASRQTSGGRSEQFF.

The gene calls are TRBV7-9 and TRBJ2-1; a possible D gene is TRBD2 (6 bases). Germline CDR1 SEHNR, CDR2 FQNEAQ (reference sequence). V was cut by 6 bases and J by 6 bases, with 15 bases left in between. CDR3 length: 14 amino acids. This CDR3 reads CASSRLGPGNEQFF. DNA of the CDR3: TGTGCCAGCAGTCGACTAGGGCCGGGCAATGAGCAGTTCTTC.

V usage is TRBV5-4 and J usage is TRBJ2-5; D remains ambiguous. Per the germline V gene, CDR1 is SGHNT and CDR2 is YYREEE (reference sequence). V lost 3 bases and J lost 5, with 14 bases in between. CDR3 length: 14 residues. Here the CDR3 reads CASSSKVGEETQYF. The CDR3 nucleotides are TGTGCCAGCAGCTCAAAGGTGGGCGAGGAGACCCAGTACTTC.

The chain employs TRBV18 and TRBJ2-3; the match to TRBD2 covers 10 bases. From germline, CDR1 is KGHSH and CDR2 LQKENI. This CDR3 is 15 amino acids long. V lost 0 bases, J lost 5 bases, and 2 bases stayed unmatched. CDR3 DNA sequence: TGTGCCAGCTCACCACCAGCGGGGGGGATAGATACGCAGTATTTT. This sequence encodes CASSPPAGGIDTQYF.

The chain couples TRBV7-6 to TRBJ2-6; D gene uncertain. V lost 4 bases and J 0 bases, leaving 10 bases between the germline ends. The length of the CDR3 is 16 residues. CDR1 and CDR2 from the germline V gene are SGHVS and FNYEAQ. The CDR3 region is CASSSEYSSGANVLTF. The CDR3, as DNA: TGTGCCAGCAGCTCCGAATACTCCTCTGGGGCCAACGTCCTGACTTTC.

The chain carries TRBV7-3 and TRBJ2-5, with D maybe TRBD2 (7 bases). The CDR3 spans 15 residues. CDR1 is SGHTA, CDR2 FQGTGA, per germline. V was shortened by 2 bases and J by 1 base, with 11 bases between the two germline ends. The CDR3 loop reads CASSLQGRVQETQYF. DNA of the CDR3: TGTGCCAGCAGCTTACAGGGGAGGGTCCAAGAGACCCAGTACTTC.

The rearrangement joins TRBV25-1 to TRBJ2-4; D may be TRBD2 (6 bases). CDR3 length equals 17 residues. Between the trimmed V and J ends, which lost 4 bases and 0 bases, there was a span of 16 bases. Per the germline V gene, CDR1 is MGHDK and CDR2 is SYGVNS. The CDR3 here is CASSVPGLQIAKNIQYF. The CDR3 bases are TGTGCCAGCAGTGTACCGGGACTTCAAATAGCCAAAAACATTCAGTACTTC.

The rearrangement uses TRBV30 and TRBJ1-1; 8 bases line up with TRBD1. Germline V CDR1 and CDR2: GTSNPN, SVGIG (reference sequence). The CDR3 is 12 residues long. Germline trimming cut 0 bases from V and 7 bases from J; bases unmatched to any gene: 1. CDR3 sequence: CAWSVTGVEAFF. For the CDR3, the DNA is TGTGCCTGGAGTGTGACAGGGGTTGAAGCTTTCTTT.

This rearrangement joins TRBV15 to TRBJ1-1, with D uncertain. This CDR3 contains 14 residues. The V gene's germline CDR1 is LNHNV and CDR2 YYDKDF (reference sequence). The germline V and J ends were trimmed by 0 bases and 1 base, with 6 bases remaining between them. CDR3 sequence: CATSRDSQNTEAFF. The CDR3 DNA sequence: TGTGCCACCAGCAGAGATTCCCAGAACACTGAAGCTTTCTTT.

The V gene is TRBV30, the J gene TRBJ2-1, with 8 bases that match TRBD1. The trim removed 3 bases at V and 5 bases at J, leaving 6 bases unmatched. This CDR3 has 14 amino acids. CDR1 is GTSNPN and CDR2 is SVGIG in the germline V gene (reference sequence). In DNA form, the CDR3 reads TGTGCCTGGAGCGGGGGACAGGTCAACAATGAGCAGTTCTTC. Protein sequence: CAWSGGQVNNEQFF.

V usage is TRBV6-1 and J usage is TRBJ1-2; 7 nucleotides align to TRBD1. The CDR3 is 15 residues long. Germline V CDR1 and CDR2: MNHNS, SASEGT. Losses at the gene ends were 6 bases for V and 8 bases for J; bases not matched to a gene: 15. The chain's CDR3 is CASRRSTGVVEGYTF. CDR3 in DNA: TGTGCCAGCAGGCGATCTACAGGGGTTGTGGAAGGCTACACCTTC.